This T cell receptor (beta chain) appears in the sequencing data of a study of siplizumab effects on memory and regulatory T cells. The CDR3 has 14 residues. The germline V and J ends were trimmed by 4 bases and 4 bases, with 11 bases remaining between them. The germline gives CDR1 SNHLY, CDR2 FYNNEI. Assay: immunoSEQ multiplex PCR; the TCRdb copy retains only in-frame clones and omits some. The table has some 62,000 clones, about 80% seen once. This chain connects TRBV2 to TRBJ2-1; a weak D match, TRBD2 (6 bases). The sequence was obtained from a human donor in good health. The material sequenced was memory CD4+ T cells sorted from blood. Here the CDR3 DNA reads TGTGCCAGCAGTGGGGGAGGAACATACAATGAGCAGTTCTTC. This sequence encodes CASSGGGTYNEQFF.